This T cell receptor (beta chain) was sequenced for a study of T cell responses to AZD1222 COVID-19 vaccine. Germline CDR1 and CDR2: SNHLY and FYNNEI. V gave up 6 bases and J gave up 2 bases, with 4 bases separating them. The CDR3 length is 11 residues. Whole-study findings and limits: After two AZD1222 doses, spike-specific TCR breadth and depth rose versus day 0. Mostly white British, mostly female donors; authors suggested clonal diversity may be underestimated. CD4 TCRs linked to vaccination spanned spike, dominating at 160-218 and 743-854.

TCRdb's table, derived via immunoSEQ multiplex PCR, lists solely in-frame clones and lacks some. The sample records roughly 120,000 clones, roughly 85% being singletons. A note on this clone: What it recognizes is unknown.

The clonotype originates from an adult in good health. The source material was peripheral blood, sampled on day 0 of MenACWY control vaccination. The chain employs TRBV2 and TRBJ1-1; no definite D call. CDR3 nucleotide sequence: TGTGCCAGCAGCATTAACACTGAAGCTTTCTTT. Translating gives CASSINTEAFF.